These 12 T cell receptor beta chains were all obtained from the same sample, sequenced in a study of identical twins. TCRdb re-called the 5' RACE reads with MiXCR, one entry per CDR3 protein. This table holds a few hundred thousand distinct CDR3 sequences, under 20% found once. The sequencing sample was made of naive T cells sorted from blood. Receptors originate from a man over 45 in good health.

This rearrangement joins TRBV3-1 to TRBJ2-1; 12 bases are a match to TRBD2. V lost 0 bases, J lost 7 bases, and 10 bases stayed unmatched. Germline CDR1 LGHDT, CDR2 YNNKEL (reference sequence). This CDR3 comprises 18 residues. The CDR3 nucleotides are TGTGCCAGCAGCCAAGAGAGGATAGGACTAGCGGGAAAAAATGAGCAGTTCTTC. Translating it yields CASSQERIGLAGKNEQFF.

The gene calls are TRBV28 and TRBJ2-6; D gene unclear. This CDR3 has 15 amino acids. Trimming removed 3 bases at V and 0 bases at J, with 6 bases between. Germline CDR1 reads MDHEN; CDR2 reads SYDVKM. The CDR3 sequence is CASSFYISGANVLTF. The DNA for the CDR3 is TGTGCCAGCAGTTTTTACATCTCTGGGGCCAACGTCCTGACTTTC.

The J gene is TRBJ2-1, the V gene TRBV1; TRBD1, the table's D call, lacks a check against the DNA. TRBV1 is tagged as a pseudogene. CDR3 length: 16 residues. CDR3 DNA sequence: TGCACCAACCCGCGGGTCAGGTCCAGCTCCTACAATGAGCAGTTCTTC. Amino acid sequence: CTNPRVRSSSYNEQFF.

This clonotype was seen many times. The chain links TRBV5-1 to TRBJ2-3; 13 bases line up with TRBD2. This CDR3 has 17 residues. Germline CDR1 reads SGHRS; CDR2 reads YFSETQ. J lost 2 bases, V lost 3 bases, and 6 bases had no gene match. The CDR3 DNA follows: TGCGCCAGCAGCTGGACTAGCGGGGGTGCCCACACAGATACGCAGTATTTT. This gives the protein CASSWTSGGAHTDTQYF.

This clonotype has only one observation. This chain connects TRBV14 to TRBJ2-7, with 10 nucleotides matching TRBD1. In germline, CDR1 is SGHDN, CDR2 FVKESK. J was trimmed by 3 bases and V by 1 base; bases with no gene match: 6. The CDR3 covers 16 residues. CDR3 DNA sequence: TGTGCCAGCAGCCAAGCGTCCGGGACAGGGGACTACGAGCAGTACTTC. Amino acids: CASSQASGTGDYEQYF.

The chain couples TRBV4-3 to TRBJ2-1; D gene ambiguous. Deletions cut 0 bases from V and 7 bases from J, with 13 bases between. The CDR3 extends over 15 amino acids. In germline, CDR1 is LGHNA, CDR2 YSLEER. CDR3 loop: CASSQDSFNLNEQFF. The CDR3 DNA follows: TGCGCCAGCAGCCAAGATAGTTTTAATTTGAATGAGCAGTTCTTC.

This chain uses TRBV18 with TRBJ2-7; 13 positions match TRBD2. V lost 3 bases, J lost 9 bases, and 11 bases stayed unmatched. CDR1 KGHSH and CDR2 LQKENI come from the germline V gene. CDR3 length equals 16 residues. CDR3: CASSPGTSGMTSLQYF. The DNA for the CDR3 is TGTGCCAGCTCACCCGGGACTAGCGGGATGACATCCCTGCAGTACTTC.

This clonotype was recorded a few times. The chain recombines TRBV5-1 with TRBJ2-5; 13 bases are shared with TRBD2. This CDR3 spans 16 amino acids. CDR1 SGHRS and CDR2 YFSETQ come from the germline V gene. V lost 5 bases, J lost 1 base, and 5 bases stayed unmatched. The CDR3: CASRPGLAGSQETQYF. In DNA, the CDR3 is TGCGCCAGCAGGCCGGGACTAGCGGGAAGCCAAGAGACCCAGTACTTC.

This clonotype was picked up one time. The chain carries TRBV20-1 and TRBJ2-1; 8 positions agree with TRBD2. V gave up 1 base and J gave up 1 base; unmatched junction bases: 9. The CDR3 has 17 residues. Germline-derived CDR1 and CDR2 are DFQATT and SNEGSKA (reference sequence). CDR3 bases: TGCAGTGCTAGAGTAACGGGAGGGCCGAGGTCCTACAATGAGCAGTTCTTC. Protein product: CSARVTGGPRSYNEQFF.

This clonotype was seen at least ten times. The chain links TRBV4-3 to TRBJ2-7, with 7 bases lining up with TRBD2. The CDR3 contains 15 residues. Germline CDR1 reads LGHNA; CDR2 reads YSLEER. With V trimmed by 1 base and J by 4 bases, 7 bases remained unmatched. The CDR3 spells CASSQVDGGGYEQYF. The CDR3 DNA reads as TGCGCCAGCAGCCAAGTCGACGGGGGAGGGTACGAGCAGTACTTC.

This chain's CDR3 is CASSESRERNTEAFF. The CDR3 DNA follows: TGTGCCAGCAGTGAATCTCGGGAGAGGAACACTGAAGCTTTCTTT. The chain recombines TRBV25-1 with TRBJ1-1; no clear D. This CDR3 has 15 residues. Trimming removed 1 base from V and 1 base from J, with 10 bases in between. CDR1 and CDR2 (germline): MGHDK, SYGVNS. Together with reference TRBV25-1 and TRBJ1-1, the CDR3 gives the full variable domain: EADIYQTPRYLVIGTGKKITLECSQTMGHDKMYWYQQDPGMELHLIHYSYGVNSTEKGDLSSESTVSRIRTEHFPLTLESARPSHTSQYLCASSESRERNTEAFFGQGTRLTVV.

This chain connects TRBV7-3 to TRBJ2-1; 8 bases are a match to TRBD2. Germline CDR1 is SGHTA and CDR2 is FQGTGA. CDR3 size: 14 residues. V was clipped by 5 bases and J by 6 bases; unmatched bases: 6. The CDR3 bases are TGTGCCAGCAGCCGGAGCGGGAGACGCAATGAGCAGTTCTTC. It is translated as CASSRSGRRNEQFF. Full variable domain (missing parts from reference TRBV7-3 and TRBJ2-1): GAGVSQTPSNKVTEKGKYVELRCDPISGHTALYWYRQSLGQGPEFLIYFQGTGAADDSGLPNDRFFAVRPEGSVSTLKIQRTERGDSAVYLCASSRSGRRNEQFFGPGTRLTVL.